This entry is about one T cell receptor beta chain. In germline, CDR1 is SEHNR, CDR2 FQNEAQ (reference sequence). This CDR3 is 13 amino acids long. Trimming stripped 8 bases from V and 7 bases from J, with 14 bases between. The data were taken from a study of blood T cell repertoires in COVID-19. As originally analysed: Scientists estimated how many nucleated cells there were by amplifying reference gene primers. TCRdb's copy holds only in-frame clones and misses some; the assay was immunoSEQ multiplex PCR. V and J calls and clone size come straight from that table; D and trimming were deduced from the DNA. The table has approximately 200,000 clones, about 91% seen once.

Material for sequencing was peripheral blood. This chain uses TRBV7-9 with TRBJ2-2, with D perhaps TRBD1 (6 bases). The TCR comes from a woman in her thirties with acute or convalescent COVID-19. The CDR3 region has the DNA TGTGCCAGCGGTCAGGGGCCGGGCGGGGAGCTGTTTTTT. Translation: CASGQGPGGELFF.